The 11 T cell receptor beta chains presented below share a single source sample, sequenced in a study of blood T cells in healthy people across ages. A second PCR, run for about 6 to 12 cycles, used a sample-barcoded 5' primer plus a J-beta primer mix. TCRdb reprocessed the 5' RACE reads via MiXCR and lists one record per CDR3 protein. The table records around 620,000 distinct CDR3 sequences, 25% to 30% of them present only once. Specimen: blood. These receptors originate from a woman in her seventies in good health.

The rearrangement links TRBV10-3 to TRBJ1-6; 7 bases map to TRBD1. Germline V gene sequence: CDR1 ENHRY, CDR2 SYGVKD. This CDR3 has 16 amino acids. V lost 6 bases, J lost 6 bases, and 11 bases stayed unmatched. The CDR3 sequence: CAIRGTATRSNSPLHF. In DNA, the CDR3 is TGTGCCATCAGGGGGACAGCGACAAGGAGTAATTCACCCCTCCACTTT.

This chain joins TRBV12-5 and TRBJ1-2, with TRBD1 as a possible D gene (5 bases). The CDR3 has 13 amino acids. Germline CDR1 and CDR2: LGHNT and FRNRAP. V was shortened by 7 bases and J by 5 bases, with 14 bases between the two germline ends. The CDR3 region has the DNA TGTGCTAGTGTCCCCGGCGGGGGGTATGGCTACACCTTC. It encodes CASVPGGGYGYTF.

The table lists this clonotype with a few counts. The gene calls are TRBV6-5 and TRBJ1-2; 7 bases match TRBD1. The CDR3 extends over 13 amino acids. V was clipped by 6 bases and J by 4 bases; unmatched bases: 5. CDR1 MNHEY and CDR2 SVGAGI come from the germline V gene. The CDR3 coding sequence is TGTGCCAGCAGCGGCAACAGGGGCTATGGCTACACCTTC. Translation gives CASSGNRGYGYTF.

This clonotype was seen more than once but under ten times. The CDR3 is CASSQDVGRAEAFF. CDR3 in DNA: TGTGCCAGCAGCCAAGACGTAGGGAGGGCTGAAGCTTTCTTT. The chain carries TRBV3-1 and TRBJ1-1; D uncertain. V shed 0 bases and J shed 6 bases, with 11 bases lying between them. This CDR3 has 14 amino acids. Germline assignment: CDR1 LGHDT and CDR2 YNNKEL (reference sequence).

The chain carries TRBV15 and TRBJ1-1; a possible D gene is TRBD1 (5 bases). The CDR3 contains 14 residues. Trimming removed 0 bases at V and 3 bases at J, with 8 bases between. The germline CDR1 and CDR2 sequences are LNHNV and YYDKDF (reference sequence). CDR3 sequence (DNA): TGTGCCACCAGCAGAGATCTACAGGACACTGAAGCTTTCTTT. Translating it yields CATSRDLQDTEAFF.

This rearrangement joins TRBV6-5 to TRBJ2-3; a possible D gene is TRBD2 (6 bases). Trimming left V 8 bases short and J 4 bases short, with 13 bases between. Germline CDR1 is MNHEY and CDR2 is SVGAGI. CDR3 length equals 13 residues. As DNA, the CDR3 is TGTGCCAGCCGCCCCCCGGGAGCAGATACGCAGTATTTT. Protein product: CASRPPGADTQYF.

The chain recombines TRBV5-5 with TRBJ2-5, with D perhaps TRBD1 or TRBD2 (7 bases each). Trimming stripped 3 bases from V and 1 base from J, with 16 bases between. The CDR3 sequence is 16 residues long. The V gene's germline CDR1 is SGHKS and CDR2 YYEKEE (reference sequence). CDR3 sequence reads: CASSWAGGRAQETQYF. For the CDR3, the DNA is TGTGCCAGCAGCTGGGCAGGGGGGAGGGCCCAAGAGACCCAGTACTTC.

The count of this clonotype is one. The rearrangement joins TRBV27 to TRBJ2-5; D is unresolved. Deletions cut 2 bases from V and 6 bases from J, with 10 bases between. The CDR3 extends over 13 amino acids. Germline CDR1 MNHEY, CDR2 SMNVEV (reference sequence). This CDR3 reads CASSLVYMKTQYF. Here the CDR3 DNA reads TGTGCCAGCAGTTTAGTGTATATGAAGACCCAGTACTTC.

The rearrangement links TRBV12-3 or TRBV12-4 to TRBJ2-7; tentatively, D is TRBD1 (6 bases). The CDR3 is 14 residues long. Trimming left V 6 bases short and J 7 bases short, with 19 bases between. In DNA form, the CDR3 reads TGTGCCAGCAGCCGACAGGTTCCTGGCCATGAGCAGTACTTC. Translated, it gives CASSRQVPGHEQYF.

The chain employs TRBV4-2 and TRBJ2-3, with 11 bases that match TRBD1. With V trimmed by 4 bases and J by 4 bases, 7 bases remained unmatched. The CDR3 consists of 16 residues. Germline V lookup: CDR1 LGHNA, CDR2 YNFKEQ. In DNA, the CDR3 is TGTGCCAGCAGCCGGGTGGGACAGGGGGAATCAGATACGCAGTATTTT. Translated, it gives CASSRVGQGESDTQYF.

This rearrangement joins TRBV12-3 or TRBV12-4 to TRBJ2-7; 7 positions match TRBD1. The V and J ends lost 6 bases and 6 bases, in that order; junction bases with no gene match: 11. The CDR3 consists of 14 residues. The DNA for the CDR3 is TGTGCCAGCAGCTTGAGACAGGGTAGGGGCGAGCAGTACTTC. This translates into CASSLRQGRGEQYF.